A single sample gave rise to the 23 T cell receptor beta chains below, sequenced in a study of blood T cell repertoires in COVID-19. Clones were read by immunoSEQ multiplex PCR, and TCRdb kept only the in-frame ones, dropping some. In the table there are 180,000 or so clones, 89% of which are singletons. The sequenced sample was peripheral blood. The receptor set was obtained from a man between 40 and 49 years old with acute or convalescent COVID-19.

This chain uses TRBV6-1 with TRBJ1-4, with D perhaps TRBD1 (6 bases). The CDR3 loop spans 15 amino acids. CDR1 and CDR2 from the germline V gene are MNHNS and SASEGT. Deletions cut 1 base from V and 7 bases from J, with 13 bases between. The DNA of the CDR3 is TGTGCCAGCAGTGAAGAAGGCAGGGGAAGTGAAAAACTGTTTTTT. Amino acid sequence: CASSEEGRGSEKLFF.

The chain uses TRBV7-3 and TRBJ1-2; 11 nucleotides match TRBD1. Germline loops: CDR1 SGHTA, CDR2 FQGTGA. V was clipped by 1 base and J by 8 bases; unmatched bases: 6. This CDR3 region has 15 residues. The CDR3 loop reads CASSLNGQGAGGYTF. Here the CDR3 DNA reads TGTGCCAGCAGCTTAAATGGACAGGGGGCAGGGGGCTACACCTTC.

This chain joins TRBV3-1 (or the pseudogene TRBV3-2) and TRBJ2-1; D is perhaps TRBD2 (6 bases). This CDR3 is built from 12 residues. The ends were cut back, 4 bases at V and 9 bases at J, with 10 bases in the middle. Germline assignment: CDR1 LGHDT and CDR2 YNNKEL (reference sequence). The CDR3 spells CASSPASAEQFF. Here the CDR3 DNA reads TGTGCCAGCAGCCCCGCTAGCGCTGAGCAGTTCTTC.

As DNA, the CDR3 is TGCGCCAGCAGCGGGGGGGTAGGGTCCCAAGAGACCCAGTACTTC. This encodes CASSGGVGSQETQYF. V is TRBV5-1 and J is TRBJ2-5; 7 bases map to TRBD2. J gave up 1 base and V 4 bases, and 7 bases lay outside the gene matches. Germline lookup yields CDR1 SGHRS and CDR2 YFSETQ. The CDR3 spans 15 residues.

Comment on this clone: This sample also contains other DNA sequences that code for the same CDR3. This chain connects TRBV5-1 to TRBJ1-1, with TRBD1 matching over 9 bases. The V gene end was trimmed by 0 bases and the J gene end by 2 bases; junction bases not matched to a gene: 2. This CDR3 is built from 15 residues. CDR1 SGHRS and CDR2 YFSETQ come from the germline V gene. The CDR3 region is CASSLATGGNTEAFF. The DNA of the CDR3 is TGCGCCAGCAGCTTGGCCACAGGGGGCAACACTGAAGCTTTCTTT.

The CDR3 bases are TGTGCCAGCAGCTGGACAGACAGCGCCTATGGCTACACCTTC. This gives the protein CASSWTDSAYGYTF. V gene TRBV5-4 combines with J gene TRBJ1-2, with D possibly being TRBD1 (6 bases). Between the trimmed V and J ends, which lost 3 bases and 4 bases, there was a span of 13 bases. The CDR3 is made up of 14 amino acids. The V gene's germline CDR1 is SGHNT and CDR2 YYREEE (reference sequence).

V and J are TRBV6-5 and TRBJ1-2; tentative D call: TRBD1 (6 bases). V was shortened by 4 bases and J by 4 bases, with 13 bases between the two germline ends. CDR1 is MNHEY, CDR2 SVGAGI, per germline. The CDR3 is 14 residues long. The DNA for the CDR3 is TGTGCCAGCAGTTCCAGGGGATTGATCTATGGCTACACCTTC. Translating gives CASSSRGLIYGYTF.

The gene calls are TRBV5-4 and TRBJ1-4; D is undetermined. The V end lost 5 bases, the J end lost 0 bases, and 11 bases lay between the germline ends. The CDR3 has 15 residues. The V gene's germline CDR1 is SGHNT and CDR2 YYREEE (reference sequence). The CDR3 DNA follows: TGTGCCAGCAGTTCCTCCGGGACAACTAATGAAAAACTGTTTTTT. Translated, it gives CASSSSGTTNEKLFF.

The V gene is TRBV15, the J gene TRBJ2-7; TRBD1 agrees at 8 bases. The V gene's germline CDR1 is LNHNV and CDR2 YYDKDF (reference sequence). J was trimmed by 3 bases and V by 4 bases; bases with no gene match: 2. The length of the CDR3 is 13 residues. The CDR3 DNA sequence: TGTGCCACCAGCACGGGACAGGACTACGAGCAGTACTTC. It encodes CATSTGQDYEQYF.

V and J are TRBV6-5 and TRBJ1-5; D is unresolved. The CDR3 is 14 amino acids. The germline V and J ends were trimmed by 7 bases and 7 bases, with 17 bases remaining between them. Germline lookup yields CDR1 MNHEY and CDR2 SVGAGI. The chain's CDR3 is CASTSAQSGQPQHF. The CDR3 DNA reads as TGTGCCAGCACCTCGGCCCAAAGCGGACAGCCCCAGCATTTT.

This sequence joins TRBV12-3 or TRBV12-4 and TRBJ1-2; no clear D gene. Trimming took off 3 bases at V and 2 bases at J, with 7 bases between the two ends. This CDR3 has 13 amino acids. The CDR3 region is CASSFSRNYGYTF. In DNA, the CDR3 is TGTGCCAGCAGTTTTAGTCGGAACTATGGCTACACCTTC.

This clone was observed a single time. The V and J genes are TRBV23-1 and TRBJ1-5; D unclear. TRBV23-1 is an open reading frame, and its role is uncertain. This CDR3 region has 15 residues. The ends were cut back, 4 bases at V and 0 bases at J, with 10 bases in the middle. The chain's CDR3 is CASSRGIYSNQPQHF. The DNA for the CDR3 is TGCGCCAGCAGTCGAGGGATTTATAGCAATCAGCCCCAGCATTTT.

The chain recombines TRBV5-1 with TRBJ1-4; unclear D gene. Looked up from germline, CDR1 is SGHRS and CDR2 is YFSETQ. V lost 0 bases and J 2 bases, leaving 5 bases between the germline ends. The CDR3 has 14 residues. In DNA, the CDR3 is TGCGCCAGCAGCTTGGGAGAGACTAATGAAAAACTGTTTTTT. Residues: CASSLGETNEKLFF. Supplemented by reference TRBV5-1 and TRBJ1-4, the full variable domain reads KAGVTQTPRYLIKTRGQQVTLSCSPISGHRSVSWYQQTPGQGLQFLFEYFSETQRNKGNFPGRFSGRQFSNSRSEMNVSTLELGDSALYLCASSLGETNEKLFFGSGTQLSVL.

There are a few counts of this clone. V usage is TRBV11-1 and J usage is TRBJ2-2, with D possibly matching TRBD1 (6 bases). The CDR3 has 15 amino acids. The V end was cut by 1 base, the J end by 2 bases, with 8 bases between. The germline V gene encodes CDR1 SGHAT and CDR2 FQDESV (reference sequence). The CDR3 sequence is CASSLGDTNTGELFF. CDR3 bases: TGTGCCAGCAGCTTAGGGGACACAAACACCGGGGAGCTGTTTTTT.

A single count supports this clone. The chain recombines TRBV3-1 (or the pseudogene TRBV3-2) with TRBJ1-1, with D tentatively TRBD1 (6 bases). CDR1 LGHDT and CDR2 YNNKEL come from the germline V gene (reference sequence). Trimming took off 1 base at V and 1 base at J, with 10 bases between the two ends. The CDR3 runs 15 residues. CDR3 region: CASSQGWGRNTEAFF. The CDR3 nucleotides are TGTGCCAGCAGCCAAGGATGGGGGCGGAACACTGAAGCTTTCTTT.

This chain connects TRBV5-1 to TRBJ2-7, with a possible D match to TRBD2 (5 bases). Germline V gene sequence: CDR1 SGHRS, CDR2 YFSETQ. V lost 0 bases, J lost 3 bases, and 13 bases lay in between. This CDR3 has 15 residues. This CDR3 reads CASSLGRTGNYEQYF. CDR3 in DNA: TGCGCCAGCAGCTTGGGGAGGACTGGAAACTACGAGCAGTACTTC. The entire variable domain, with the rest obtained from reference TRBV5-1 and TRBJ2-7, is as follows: KAGVTQTPRYLIKTRGQQVTLSCSPISGHRSVSWYQQTPGQGLQFLFEYFSETQRNKGNFPGRFSGRQFSNSRSEMNVSTLELGDSALYLCASSLGRTGNYEQYFGPGTRLTVT.

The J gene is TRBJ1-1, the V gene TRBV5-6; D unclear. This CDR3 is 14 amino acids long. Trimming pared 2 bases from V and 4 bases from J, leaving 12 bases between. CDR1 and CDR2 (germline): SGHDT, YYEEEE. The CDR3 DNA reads TGTGCCAGCAGCTTCGCCACCTTGAGCACTGAAGCTTTCTTT. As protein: CASSFATLSTEAFF.

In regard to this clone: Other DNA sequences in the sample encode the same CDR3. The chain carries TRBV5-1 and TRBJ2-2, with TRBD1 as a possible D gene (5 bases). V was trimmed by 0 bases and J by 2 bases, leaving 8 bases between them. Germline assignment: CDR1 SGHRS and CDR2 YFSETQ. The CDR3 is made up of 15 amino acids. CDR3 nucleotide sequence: TGCGCCAGCAGCTTGGACAGGACAAACACCGGGGAGCTGTTTTTT. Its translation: CASSLDRTNTGELFF.

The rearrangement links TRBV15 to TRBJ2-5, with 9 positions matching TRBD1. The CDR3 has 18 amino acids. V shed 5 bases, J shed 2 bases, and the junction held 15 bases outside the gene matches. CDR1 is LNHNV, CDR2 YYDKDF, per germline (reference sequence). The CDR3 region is CATSQHPGQGRRQETQYF. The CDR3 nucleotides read TGTGCCACCAGCCAGCACCCCGGACAGGGGAGGCGGCAAGAGACCCAGTACTTC. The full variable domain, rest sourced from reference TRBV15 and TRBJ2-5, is DAMVIQNPRYQVTQFGKPVTLSCSQTLNHNVMYWYQQKSSQAPKLLFHYYDKDFNNEADTPDNFQSRRPNTSFCFLDIRSPGLGDTAMYLCATSQHPGQGRRQETQYFGPGTRLLVL.

CDR3 sequence reads: CAWMGGTRNYGYTF. The CDR3 coding sequence is TGTGCCTGGATGGGAGGGACGCGGAACTATGGCTACACCTTC. This chain uses TRBV30 with TRBJ1-2, with D possibly being TRBD1 (5 bases). Per the germline V gene, CDR1 is GTSNPN and CDR2 is SVGIG (reference sequence). V shed 4 bases and J shed 2 bases, with 14 bases lying between them. There are 14 residues in the CDR3.

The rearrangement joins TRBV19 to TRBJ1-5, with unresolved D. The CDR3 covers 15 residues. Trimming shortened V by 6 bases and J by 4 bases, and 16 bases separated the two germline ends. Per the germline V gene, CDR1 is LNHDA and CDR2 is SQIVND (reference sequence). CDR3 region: CASRKWGAVNQPQHF. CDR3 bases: TGTGCCAGTAGAAAATGGGGAGCAGTAAATCAGCCCCAGCATTTT.

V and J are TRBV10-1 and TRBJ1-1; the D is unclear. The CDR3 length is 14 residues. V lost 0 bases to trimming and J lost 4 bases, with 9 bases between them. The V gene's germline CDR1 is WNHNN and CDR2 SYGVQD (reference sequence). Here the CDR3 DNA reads TGCGCCAGCAGTGAGTCGTTAGGAGTCACTGAAGCTTTCTTT. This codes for CASSESLGVTEAFF.

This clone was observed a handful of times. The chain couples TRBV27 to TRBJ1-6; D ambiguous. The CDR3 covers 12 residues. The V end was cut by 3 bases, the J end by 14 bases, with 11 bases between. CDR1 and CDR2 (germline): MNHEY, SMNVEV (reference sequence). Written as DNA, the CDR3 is TGTGCCAGCAGTTTTCTCTACGGAGCCCTCCACTTT. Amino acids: CASSFLYGALHF.